This entry lists 15 T cell receptor beta chains sequenced from one sample in a study of beta chain features in type 1 diabetes. Study observations and caveats: Moderate but significant shortening of TCRB CDR3s was recorded in all four CD4+ subsets from Type 1 diabetes patients.

Their target antigens are unknown. cDNA synthesis used the whole RNA isolate, giving expressed TCRB sequences. TCRdb's table, derived via immunoSEQ multiplex PCR, lists solely in-frame clones and lacks some. The sample consists of hundreds of thousands of clones, about 13% of them appearing once. Sequencing was done on a sample of naive CD4+ T cells from blood. The receptors were gathered from a man aged 30-40 years with type 1 diabetes.

This clone was found a few times. V and J are TRBV7-9 and TRBJ2-3; 9 bases match TRBD2. V was clipped by 2 bases and J by 1 base; unmatched bases: 10. This CDR3 has 18 amino acids. Germline-derived CDR1 and CDR2 are SEHNR and FQNEAQ (reference sequence). The chain's CDR3 is CASSLPPRTSERTDTQYF. CDR3 nucleotide sequence: TGTGCCAGCAGCTTACCCCCGAGGACTAGCGAGCGCACAGATACGCAGTATTTT.

This clone is a singleton in its sample. The chain couples TRBV13 to TRBJ1-2, with TRBD1 matching 9 bases. CDR3 length: 14 amino acids. Per the germline V gene, CDR1 is PRHDT and CDR2 is FYEKMQ (reference sequence). V lost 4 bases, J lost 7 bases, and 7 bases stayed unmatched. CDR3 nucleotides: TGTGCCAGCAGCTCTTGGACAGGGGCCCTTGGCTACACCTTC. Its protein is CASSSWTGALGYTF.

This clone was seen only a few times. This chain links TRBV29-1 with TRBJ2-1, with D possibly TRBD1 on 6 matching bases. The CDR3 extends over 12 amino acids. Germline CDR1 SQVTM, CDR2 ANQGSEA. V shed 3 bases and J shed 9 bases, with 12 bases lying between them. The CDR3 reads CSVEPVGGEQFF. The CDR3 nucleotides are TGCAGCGTTGAGCCGGTAGGGGGTGAGCAGTTCTTC.

A single count supports this clone. This rearrangement joins TRBV18 to TRBJ2-6; 8 bases map to TRBD1. CDR1 and CDR2 from the germline V gene are KGHSH and LQKENI. There are 18 residues in the CDR3. J gave up 0 bases and V 1 base, and 5 bases lay outside the gene matches. As DNA, the CDR3 is TGTGCCAGCTCACCACTAGGGACAGGAAACTCTGGGGCCAACGTCCTGACTTTC. This gives the protein CASSPLGTGNSGANVLTF.

This clone was seen only a few times. CDR3 loop: CASSRYRGVEKLFF. For the CDR3, the DNA is TGTGCCAGTAGTAGGTATCGCGGAGTTGAAAAACTGTTTTTT. The V gene is TRBV19, the J gene TRBJ1-4, with D hard to call. The CDR3 totals 14 residues. The germline V gene has CDR1 LNHDA and CDR2 SQIVND (reference sequence). V was cut by 4 bases and J by 7 bases, with 13 bases left in between.

V is TRBV7-9 and J is TRBJ2-5; D possibly corresponds to TRBD2 (6 bases). V lost 4 bases, J lost 4 bases, and 13 bases lay in between. This CDR3 has 14 residues. The germline V gene encodes CDR1 SEHNR and CDR2 FQNEAQ (reference sequence). The CDR3 protein is CASSSGLLLETQYF. The CDR3 DNA sequence: TGTGCCAGCAGCTCGGGACTTCTCTTAGAGACCCAGTACTTC. Full variable domain (rest looked up from reference TRBV7-9 and TRBJ2-5): DTGVSQNPRHKITKRGQNVTFRCDPISEHNRLYWYRQTLGQGPEFLTYFQNEAQLEKSRLLSDRFSAERPKGSFSTLEIQRTEQGDSAMYLCASSSGLLLETQYFGPGTRLLVL.

The CDR3 sequence: CASSYSATTNYGYTF. The CDR3, as DNA: TGTGCCAGCAGTTACTCAGCTACCACTAACTATGGCTACACCTTC. The chain combines TRBV6-6 with TRBJ1-2; D unresolved. Between the trimmed V and J ends, which lost 0 bases and 0 bases, there was a span of 8 bases. Germline values: CDR1 MNHNY, CDR2 SVGAGI (reference sequence). This CDR3 spans 15 amino acids.

J is TRBJ2-5 and V is TRBV7-2; 7 nucleotides match TRBD2. Looked up from germline, CDR1 is SGHTA and CDR2 is FQGNSA. The CDR3 is made up of 14 amino acids. Unmatched junction bases numbered 3, after V lost 1 base and J lost 4 bases. In nucleotides, the CDR3 is TGTGCCAGCAGCTTAGGTGCGGGAGCAGAGACCCAGTACTTC. It is translated as CASSLGAGAETQYF.

This clone showed up just a few times. The chain recombines TRBV9 with TRBJ1-1, with D perhaps TRBD1 (6 bases). This CDR3 comprises 14 residues. V lost 6 bases, J lost 5 bases, and 17 bases lay in between. Germline CDR1 and CDR2: SGDLS and YYNGEE. CDR3 loop: CASTLGAGETEAFF. CDR3 DNA sequence: TGTGCCAGCACCCTGGGCGCAGGGGAGACTGAAGCTTTCTTT.

The chain couples TRBV7-9 to TRBJ2-6, with D unresolved. This CDR3 has 15 amino acids. Deletions cut 6 bases from V and 1 base from J, with 10 bases between. CDR1 is SEHNR, CDR2 FQNEAQ, per germline (reference sequence). The CDR3 is CASRQQLSGANVLTF. As DNA, the CDR3 is TGTGCCAGCAGACAACAGCTATCTGGGGCCAACGTCCTGACTTTC.

The sample holds a few counts of this clone. The chain combines TRBV19 with TRBJ2-7; 7 nucleotides agree with TRBD1. The CDR3 contains 14 residues. The J segment lost 2 bases and the V segment lost 4 bases, leaving 5 bases of the junction unmatched. Germline values: CDR1 LNHDA, CDR2 SQIVND (reference sequence). CDR3 in amino acids: CASSNRDRTYEQYF. The CDR3 DNA is TGTGCCAGTAGTAACCGGGACAGAACCTACGAGCAGTACTTC.

This clone occurred a few times. The chain uses TRBV28 and TRBJ2-6; maybe TRBD1 (5 bases). Trimming pared 8 bases from V and 0 bases from J, leaving 14 bases between. There are 16 residues in the CDR3. Germline CDR1 reads MDHEN; CDR2 reads SYDVKM. DNA for the CDR3: TGTGCCAGCGGAACAGGCGGAAGCTCTGGGGCCAACGTCCTGACTTTC. Encoded protein: CASGTGGSSGANVLTF.

This clone was detected only a few times. The chain recombines TRBV4-2 with TRBJ2-7; no clear D gene. Trimming removed 3 bases at V and 4 bases at J, with 22 bases between. The CDR3 runs 17 residues. Germline CDR1 and CDR2: LGHNA and YNFKEQ. The CDR3 region is CASSQRSAVGEMYEQYF. CDR3 in DNA: TGTGCCAGCAGCCAGAGATCCGCGGTAGGTGAGATGTACGAGCAGTACTTC.

This clone was picked up a small number of times. The J gene is TRBJ2-3, the V gene TRBV14; TRBD2 aligns across 7 bases. Germline values: CDR1 SGHDN, CDR2 FVKESK. The CDR3 loop spans 14 amino acids. The V gene end was trimmed by 4 bases and the J gene end by 5 bases; junction bases not matched to a gene: 6. The CDR3 spells CASSRRLAGDTQYF. CDR3 sequence (DNA): TGTGCCAGCAGCCGACGACTAGCCGGAGATACGCAGTATTTT.

This clone was counted a few times. V and J are TRBV9 and TRBJ2-6, with TRBD1 identical over 8 bases. The germline V gene encodes CDR1 SGDLS and CDR2 YYNGEE. The CDR3 runs to 16 residues. Trimming at V came to 2 bases and at J to 0 bases, leaving 1 base not matched to a gene. The CDR3 nucleotides are TGTGCCAGCAGCGTGGGACAGGTCTCTGGGGCCAACGTCCTGACTTTC. As protein: CASSVGQVSGANVLTF. The variable domain in full, completed from reference TRBV9 and TRBJ2-6, reads DSGVTQTPKHLITATGQRVTLRCSPRSGDLSVYWYQQSLDQGLQFLIQYYNGEERAKGNILERFSAQQFPDLHSELNLSSLELGDSALYFCASSVGQVSGANVLTFGAGSRLTVL.